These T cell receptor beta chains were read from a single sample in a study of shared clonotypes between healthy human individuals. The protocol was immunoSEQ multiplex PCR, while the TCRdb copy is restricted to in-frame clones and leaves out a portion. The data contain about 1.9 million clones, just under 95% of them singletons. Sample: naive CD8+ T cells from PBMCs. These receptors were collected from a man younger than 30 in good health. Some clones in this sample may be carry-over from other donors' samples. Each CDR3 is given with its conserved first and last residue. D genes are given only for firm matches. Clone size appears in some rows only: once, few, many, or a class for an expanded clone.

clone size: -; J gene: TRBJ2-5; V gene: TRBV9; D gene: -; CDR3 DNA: TGTGCCAGCAGCGTAGATGGGGGGCGTGAAGAGACCCAGTACTTC; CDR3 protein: CASSVDGGREETQYF
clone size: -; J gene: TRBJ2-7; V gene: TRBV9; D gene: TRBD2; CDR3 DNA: TGTGCCAGCAGCCAATCCGGGACTAGTGGCTACGAGCAGTACTTC; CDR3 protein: CASSQSGTSGYEQYF
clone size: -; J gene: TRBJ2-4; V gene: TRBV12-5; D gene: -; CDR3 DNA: TGTGCTAGTGGTTTGGTGGACTGGGACATTCAGTACTTC; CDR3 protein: CASGLVDWDIQYF
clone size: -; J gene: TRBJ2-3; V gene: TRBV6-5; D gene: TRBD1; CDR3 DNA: TGTGCCAGCAGGTACAGGGGGCTCACAGATACGCAGTATTTT; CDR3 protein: CASRYRGLTDTQYF
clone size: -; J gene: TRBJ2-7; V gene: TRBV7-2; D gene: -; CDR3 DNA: TGTGCCAGCAGCTTACGTAATCGTCCGGGGGCCGTCAACGAGCAGTACTTC; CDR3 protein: CASSLRNRPGAVNEQYF
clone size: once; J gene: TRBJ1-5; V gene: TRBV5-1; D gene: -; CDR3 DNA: TGCGCCAGCAGCTTGGGGACAGACCCGCATCAGCCCCAGCATTTT; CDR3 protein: CASSLGTDPHQPQHF
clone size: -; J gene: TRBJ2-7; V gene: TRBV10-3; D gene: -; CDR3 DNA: TGTGCCATCAGTGAGTCGTTCGGGGGAGGCAACGAGCAGTACTTC; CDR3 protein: CAISESFGGGNEQYF
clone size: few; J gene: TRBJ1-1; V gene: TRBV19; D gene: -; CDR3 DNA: TGTGCCAGTAGTCCCCCTGGACTTACCACTGAAGCTTTCTTT; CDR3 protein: CASSPPGLTTEAFF
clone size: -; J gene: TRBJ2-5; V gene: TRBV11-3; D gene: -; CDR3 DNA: TGTGCCAGCAGCTTCGTGTATGGGCCCCAAGAGACCCAGTACTTC; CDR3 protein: CASSFVYGPQETQYF
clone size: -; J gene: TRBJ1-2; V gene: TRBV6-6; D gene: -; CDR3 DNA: TGTGCCAGCAGTTACTCGAGGCCTACAGTAAACTATGGCTACACCTTC; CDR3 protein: CASSYSRPTVNYGYTF
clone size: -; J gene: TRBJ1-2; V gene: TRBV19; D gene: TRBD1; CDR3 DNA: TGTGCCAGTAGTATGGAGGGACAGGGACTCTATGGCTACACCTTC; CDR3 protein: CASSMEGQGLYGYTF
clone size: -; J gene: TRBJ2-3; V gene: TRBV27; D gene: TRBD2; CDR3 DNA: TGTGCCAGCTGGGGTCCGACTAGCGGTACAGATACGCAGTATTTT; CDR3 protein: CASWGPTSGTDTQYF
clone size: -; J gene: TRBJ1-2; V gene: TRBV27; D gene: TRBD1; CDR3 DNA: TGTGCCAGCAGGCTAGGACAGGGGGCTTTCTATGGCTACACCTTC; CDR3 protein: CASRLGQGAFYGYTF
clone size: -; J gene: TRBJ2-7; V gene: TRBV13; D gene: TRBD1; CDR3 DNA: TGTGCCAGCAGCATAAGGACCGGGACAGACCCGGGCGAGCAGTACTTC; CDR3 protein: CASSIRTGTDPGEQYF
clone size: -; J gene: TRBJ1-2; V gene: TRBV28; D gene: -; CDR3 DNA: TGTGCCAGCAGTCCCCTTATGAGGGGTCTAGGCTATGGCTACACCTTC; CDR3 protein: CASSPLMRGLGYGYTF
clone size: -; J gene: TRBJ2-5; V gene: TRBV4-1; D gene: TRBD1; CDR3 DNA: TGCGCCAGCAGCCAACGATACGACAGGGGGATAAAGACCCAGTACTTC; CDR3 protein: CASSQRYDRGIKTQYF
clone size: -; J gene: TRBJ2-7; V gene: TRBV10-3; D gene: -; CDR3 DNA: TGTGCCATCAGTTCGGACAGCAGCTCCTACGAGCAGTACTTC; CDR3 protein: CAISSDSSSYEQYF
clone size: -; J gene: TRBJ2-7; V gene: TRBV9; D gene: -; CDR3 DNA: TGTGCCAGCAGTGGATCAGGTCGCGAGCAGTACTTC; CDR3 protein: CASSGSGREQYF
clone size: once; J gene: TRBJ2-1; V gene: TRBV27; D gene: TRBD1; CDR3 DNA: TGTGCCAGCAGTTACACTCTCGGGACAGTAGGCCTTGAGCAGTTCTTC; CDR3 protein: CASSYTLGTVGLEQFF
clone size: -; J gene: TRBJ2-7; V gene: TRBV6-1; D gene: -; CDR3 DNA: TGTGCCAGCAGTGAACGTAACAGTTGGTACGAGCAGTACTTC; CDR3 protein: CASSERNSWYEQYF
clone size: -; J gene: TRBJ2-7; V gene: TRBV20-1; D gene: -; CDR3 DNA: TGCAGTGCTAGAGATCGGGGCGAGCAGTACTTC; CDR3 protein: CSARDRGEQYF
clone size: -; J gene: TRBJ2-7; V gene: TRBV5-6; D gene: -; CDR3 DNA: TGTGCCAGCAGCTTGGCCAAGGTAGAGCAGTACTTC; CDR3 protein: CASSLAKVEQYF
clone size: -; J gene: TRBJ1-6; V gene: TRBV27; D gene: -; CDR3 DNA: TGTGCCAGCAGTTCGGGACAATATAATTCACCCCTCCACTTT; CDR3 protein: CASSSGQYNSPLHF
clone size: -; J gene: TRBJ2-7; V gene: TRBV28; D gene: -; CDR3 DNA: TGTGCCAGCAGTTTCCGGGGCAACGAGCAGTACTTC; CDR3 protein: CASSFRGNEQYF
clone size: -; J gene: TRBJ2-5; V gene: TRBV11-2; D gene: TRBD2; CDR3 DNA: TGTGCCAGCAGCGGCGCCGTCCTAGCGGACCAAGAGACCCAGTACTTC; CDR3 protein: CASSGAVLADQETQYF
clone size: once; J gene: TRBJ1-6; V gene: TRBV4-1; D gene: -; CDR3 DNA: TGCGCCAGCAGCCCCGCGAACAGCTATAATTCACCCCTCCACTTT; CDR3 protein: CASSPANSYNSPLHF
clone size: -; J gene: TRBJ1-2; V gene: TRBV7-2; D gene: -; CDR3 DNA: TGTGCCAGCAGCCCCGGCTCAGGACAGAACTATGGCTACACCTTC; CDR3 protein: CASSPGSGQNYGYTF
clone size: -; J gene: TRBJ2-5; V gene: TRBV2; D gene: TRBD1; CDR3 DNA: TGTGCCAGCGAGGGGGACAGGGGACTTTGGACCCAGTACTTC; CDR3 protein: CASEGDRGLWTQYF
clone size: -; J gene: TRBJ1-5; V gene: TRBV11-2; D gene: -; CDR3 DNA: TGTGCCAGCAGCTTATCCCCTGGGAGGTATCAGCCCCAGCATTTT; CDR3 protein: CASSLSPGRYQPQHF
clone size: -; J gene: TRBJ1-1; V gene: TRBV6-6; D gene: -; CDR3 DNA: TGTGCCAGCAGTTACTCGAGGAGTCCGGGGACGACTGAAGCTTTCTTT; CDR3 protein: CASSYSRSPGTTEAFF
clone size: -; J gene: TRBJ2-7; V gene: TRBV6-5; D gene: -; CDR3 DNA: TGTGCCAGCAGTTCCAAACCCCAGCCCTACGAGCAGTACTTC; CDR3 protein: CASSSKPQPYEQYF
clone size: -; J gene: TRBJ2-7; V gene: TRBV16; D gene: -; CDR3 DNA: TGTGCCAGCAGCCTTTCGTTGATGGCCCACGAGCAGTACTTC; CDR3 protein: CASSLSLMAHEQYF
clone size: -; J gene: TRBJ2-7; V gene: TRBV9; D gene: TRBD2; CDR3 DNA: TGTGCCAGCAGCGTGAGCGGGAGGGTTTTCGACGAGCAGTACTTC; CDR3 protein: CASSVSGRVFDEQYF
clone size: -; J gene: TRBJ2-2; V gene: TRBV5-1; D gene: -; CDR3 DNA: TGCGCCAGCAGCCCACCTAAAGCGGCGAACACCGGGGAGCTGTTTTTT; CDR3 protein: CASSPPKAANTGELFF
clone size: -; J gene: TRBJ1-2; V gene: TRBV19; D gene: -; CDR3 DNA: TGTGCCAGTAGTATTGGGTCATTATATGGCTACACCTTC; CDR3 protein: CASSIGSLYGYTF
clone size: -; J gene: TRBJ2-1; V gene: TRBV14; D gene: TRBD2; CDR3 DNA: TGTGCCAGCAGCCAACCGGGACTAGCGGGAGACAATGAGCAGTTCTTC; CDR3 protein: CASSQPGLAGDNEQFF
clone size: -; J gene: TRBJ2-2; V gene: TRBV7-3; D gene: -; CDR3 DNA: TGTGCCAGCAGCTCCCGGAGGGGGAGATACACCGGGGAGCTGTTTTTT; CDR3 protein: CASSSRRGRYTGELFF
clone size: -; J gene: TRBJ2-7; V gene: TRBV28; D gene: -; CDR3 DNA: TGTGCCAGCAGCCCGGGACTCACCTACGAGCAGTACTTC; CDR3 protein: CASSPGLTYEQYF
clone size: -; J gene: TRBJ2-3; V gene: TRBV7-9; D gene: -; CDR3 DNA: TGTGCCAGCAGCTCGACCTTAGCGGCCTCTAGCACAGATACGCAGTATTTT; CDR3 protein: CASSSTLAASSTDTQYF
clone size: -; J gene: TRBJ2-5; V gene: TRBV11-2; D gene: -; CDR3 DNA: TGTGCCAGCAGACGTTACATTGCGTCGAACCAAGAGACCCAGTACTTC; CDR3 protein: CASRRYIASNQETQYF
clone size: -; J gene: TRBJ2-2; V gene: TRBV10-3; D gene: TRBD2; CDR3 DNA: TGTGCCATCAGTGAGTCTGAGAGCGGGAGGGCCGGGGAGCTGTTTTTT; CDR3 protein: CAISESESGRAGELFF
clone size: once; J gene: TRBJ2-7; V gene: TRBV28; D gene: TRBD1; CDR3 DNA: TGTGCCAGCAACACCCCGGGACAGTCCTACGAGCAGTACTTC; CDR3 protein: CASNTPGQSYEQYF
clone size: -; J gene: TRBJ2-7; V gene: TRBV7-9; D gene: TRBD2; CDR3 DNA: TGTGCCAGCCAGTCGGGAGGGCCCGAGCAGTACTTC; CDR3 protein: CASQSGGPEQYF
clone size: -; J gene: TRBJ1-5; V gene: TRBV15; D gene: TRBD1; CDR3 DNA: TGTGCCACCAGCTCTGGCAGGGACAGGGGAAATCAGCCCCAGCATTTT; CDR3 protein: CATSSGRDRGNQPQHF
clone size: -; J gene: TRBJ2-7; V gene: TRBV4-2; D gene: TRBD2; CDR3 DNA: TGTGCCAGCAGCCAAGAACCGGTGGGGAGGGAAGACGACGAGCAGTACTTC; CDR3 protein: CASSQEPVGREDDEQYF
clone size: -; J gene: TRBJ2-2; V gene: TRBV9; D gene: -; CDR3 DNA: TGTGCCAGCAGCGTAGTCGGGGGCTGGAACACCGGGGAGCTGTTTTTT; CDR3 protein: CASSVVGGWNTGELFF